The entry below gives a single T cell receptor beta chain sequence along with its context. RNA in amounts of about 0.5 to 1 ug was reverse transcribed with random hexamers. One entry per CDR3 protein results from TCRdb running MiXCR on the immunoSEQ multiplex PCR reads. The table shows hundreds of thousands of distinct CDR3 sequences, with 90% to 96% occurring only once. This sample is drawn from a study of CD8 T cells in Susac syndrome. Per germline, CDR1 SQVTM and CDR2 ANQGSEA. This CDR3 spans 14 amino acids. V was pared by 5 bases and J by 0 bases, with 13 bases between. The chain carries TRBV29-1 and TRBJ1-1; tentative D call: TRBD1 (6 bases). Material for sequencing was CD4+ T cells from PBMCs. This clonotype was sampled from a human donor with Susac syndrome. The CDR3: CSVRIGQLNTEAFF. The CDR3 DNA reads as TGCAGCGTTCGGATCGGACAGCTGAACACTGAAGCTTTCTTT.